Following are 29 T cell receptor beta chains from one sample sequenced in a study of blood T cell repertoires in COVID-19. The data were produced by immunoSEQ multiplex PCR, yet TCRdb's version contains in-frame clones alone and is incomplete. The data hold approximately 100,000 clones, with more than 60% observed a single time. Sequencing was done on a sample of peripheral blood. The source is a man between 65 and 85 years old with active or convalescent COVID-19.

A few counts support this clone. The V gene is TRBV30, the J gene TRBJ2-7; 15 positions agree with TRBD2. CDR1 and CDR2 from the germline V gene are GTSNPN and SVGIG (reference sequence). This CDR3 region has 15 residues. V trimming: 0 bases; J trimming: 7 bases; junction bases outside the gene matches: 4. The CDR3 DNA reads as TGTGCCTGGAGTGTAGGACTAGCGGGGGGGCGAGAGCAGTACTTC. It codes for CAWSVGLAGGREQYF.

In its sample, this clone was seen a few times. The chain carries TRBV5-6 and TRBJ1-1, with TRBD1 matching 7 bases. The CDR3 is made up of 14 amino acids. CDR1 and CDR2 from the germline V gene are SGHDT and YYEEEE. The trim removed 4 bases at V and 3 bases at J, leaving 6 bases unmatched. This CDR3 is CASSISGTDTEAFF. CDR3 bases: TGTGCCAGCAGCATCTCCGGGACAGACACTGAAGCTTTCTTT.

The V and J genes are TRBV6-6 and TRBJ1-1, with a possible D match to TRBD1 (5 bases). Trimming stripped 6 bases from V and 3 bases from J, with 14 bases between. In germline, CDR1 is MNHNY, CDR2 SVGAGI (reference sequence). The CDR3 length is 14 residues. In nucleotides, the CDR3 is TGTGCCAGCAGCCCCAGGGCAGCTTACACTGAAGCTTTCTTT. It is translated as CASSPRAAYTEAFF.

CDR3 sequence (DNA): TGTGCCAGCAGCATCTTACAGGGAGGGACTGAAGCTTTCTTT. It translates to CASSILQGGTEAFF. This chain uses TRBV5-5 with TRBJ1-1; a possible D gene is TRBD1 (6 bases). Trimming pared 4 bases from V and 5 bases from J, leaving 15 bases between. Germline lookup yields CDR1 SGHKS and CDR2 YYEKEE (reference sequence). This CDR3 spans 14 amino acids. The full variable domain, completed using reference TRBV5-5 and TRBJ1-1, is DAGVTQSPTHLIKTRGQQVTLRCSPISGHKSVSWYQQVLGQGPQFIFQYYEKEERGRGNFPDRFSARQFPNYSSELNVNALLLGDSALYLCASSILQGGTEAFFGQGTRLTVV.

The V and J genes are TRBV24-1 and TRBJ2-2, with a weak D call TRBD1 (6 bases). Deletions cut 3 bases from V and 5 bases from J, with 15 bases between. Germline assignment: CDR1 KGHDR and CDR2 SFDVKD. This CDR3 has 16 amino acids. The CDR3 sequence: CATSDPTGQGTGELFF. CDR3 nucleotides: TGTGCCACCAGTGATCCCACGGGGCAGGGGACCGGGGAGCTGTTTTTT.

This clone appeared a single time. The rearrangement joins TRBV5-1 to TRBJ1-1; 9 bases agree with TRBD1. V lost 2 bases, J lost 0 bases, and 8 bases stayed unmatched. CDR1 and CDR2 from the germline V gene are SGHRS and YFSETQ. CDR3 length: 17 amino acids. CDR3: CASSFYGQGRLNTEAFF. The CDR3 bases are TGCGCCAGCAGCTTCTACGGACAGGGGAGGTTGAACACTGAAGCTTTCTTT.

This rearrangement joins TRBV28 to TRBJ1-6; D is possibly TRBD1 (5 bases). Between the trimmed V and J ends, which lost 5 bases and 8 bases, there was a span of 22 bases. CDR3 length: 17 residues. Germline V CDR1 and CDR2: MDHEN, SYDVKM. In nucleotides, the CDR3 is TGTGCCAGCAGTATACGCTCCTCGGGGGGTGGGTATTCACCCCTCCACTTT. Translation gives CASSIRSSGGGYSPLHF.

This sequence joins TRBV7-2 and TRBJ1-3; possibly TRBD1 for D (6 bases). Germline lookup yields CDR1 SGHTA and CDR2 FQGNSA. The V end lost 5 bases, the J end lost 8 bases, and 10 bases lay between the germline ends. The CDR3 runs to 12 residues. CDR3 sequence reads: CASSQTGHTIYF. The CDR3 DNA follows: TGTGCCAGCAGCCAGACAGGCCACACCATATATTTT.

The chain combines TRBV3-1 (or the pseudogene TRBV3-2) with TRBJ2-5; D is possibly TRBD1 (5 bases). The germline CDR1 and CDR2 sequences are LGHDT and YNNKEL (reference sequence). This CDR3 comprises 15 residues. With 1 base removed from V and 5 bases from J, the gap between germline ends came to 14 bases. This CDR3 is CASSQVAQGSETQYF. CDR3 nucleotides: TGTGCCAGCAGCCAAGTCGCGCAGGGAAGCGAGACCCAGTACTTC.

This clone was found once. The chain links TRBV7-3 to TRBJ1-1; 8 bases agree with TRBD1. Germline CDR1 and CDR2: SGHTA and FQGTGA. The CDR3 is 14 residues long. With V trimmed by 1 base and J by 8 bases, 6 bases remained unmatched. For the CDR3, the DNA is TGTGCCAGCAGCTTAAATCGGGCAGGGGGCGAAGCTTTCTTT. Translating gives CASSLNRAGGEAFF.

CDR3 in DNA: TGCGCCAGCAGGACAGGGAATTCACCCCTCCACTTT. Protein: CASRTGNSPLHF. The V call is TRBV5-1, the J call TRBJ1-6; 7 bases are shared with TRBD1. The CDR3 sequence is 12 residues long. V lost 5 bases to trimming and J lost 7 bases; unmatched junction nucleotides: 0. CDR1 and CDR2 from the germline V gene are SGHRS and YFSETQ. Based on the CDR3 plus reference TRBV5-1 and TRBJ1-6, the full variable domain is KAGVTQTPRYLIKTRGQQVTLSCSPISGHRSVSWYQQTPGQGLQFLFEYFSETQRNKGNFPGRFSGRQFSNSRSEMNVSTLELGDSALYLCASRTGNSPLHFGNGTRLTVT.

V and J are TRBV5-8 and TRBJ1-4; D not resolved. CDR3 length equals 14 residues. Between the trimmed V and J ends, which lost 0 bases and 6 bases, there was a span of 9 bases. Per germline, CDR1 SGHTS and CDR2 YDEGEE. CDR3 sequence: CASSLEAAYEKLFF. CDR3 coding DNA: TGTGCCAGCAGCTTGGAGGCGGCTTATGAAAAACTGTTTTTT.

The chain is built from TRBV18 and TRBJ1-5; 8 positions match TRBD1. The CDR3 runs to 15 residues. CDR1 and CDR2 from the germline V gene are KGHSH and LQKENI. The V and J ends lost 6 bases and 5 bases, in that order; junction bases with no gene match: 9. CDR3 region: CASSRGQGRDQPQHF. For the CDR3, the DNA is TGTGCCAGCTCTCGTGGACAGGGTCGAGATCAGCCCCAGCATTTT. Full variable domain (outside the CDR3, taken from reference TRBV18 and TRBJ1-5): NAGVMQNPRHLVRRRGQEARLRCSPMKGHSHVYWYRQLPEEGLKFMVYLQKENIIDESGMPKERFSAEFPKEGPSILRIQQVVRGDSAAYFCASSRGQGRDQPQHFGDGTRLSIL.

The chain carries TRBV7-9 and TRBJ1-2; tentatively, D is TRBD1 (6 bases). CDR3 length: 15 amino acids. The germline CDR1 and CDR2 sequences are SEHNR and FQNEAQ (reference sequence). Deletions cut 5 bases from V and 2 bases from J, with 15 bases between. DNA for the CDR3: TGTGCCAGCAGCCCCACGGGGGGGGGCAACTATGGCTACACCTTC. Amino acid sequence: CASSPTGGGNYGYTF.

The V and J genes are TRBV6-5 and TRBJ1-6, with 7 bases aligning to TRBD1. The CDR3 contains 12 residues. V lost 7 bases and J lost 9; bases outside the gene matches: 3. The germline gives CDR1 MNHEY, CDR2 SVGAGI. For the CDR3, the DNA is TGTGCCAGCACCACAGGGGTTTCACCCCTCCACTTT. This gives the protein CASTTGVSPLHF.

J is TRBJ1-2 and V is TRBV7-9; a weak D match, TRBD1 (5 bases). V lost 8 bases to trimming and J lost 7 bases, with 20 bases between them. Germline values: CDR1 SEHNR, CDR2 FQNEAQ (reference sequence). The CDR3 loop spans 14 amino acids. DNA for the CDR3: TGTGCCAGCGGGAGGGGCTCTGCCGGCCCTGGCTACACCTTC. Translated: CASGRGSAGPGYTF.

V usage is TRBV28 and J usage is TRBJ1-5, with TRBD1 matching over 10 bases. Germline V CDR1 and CDR2: MDHEN, SYDVKM. V lost 6 bases and J lost 3; bases outside the gene matches: 8. This CDR3 region has 16 residues. The chain's CDR3 is CASSRDRGRFNQPQHF. The CDR3 region has the DNA TGTGCCAGCAGCAGAGACAGGGGGCGCTTCAATCAGCCCCAGCATTTT.

The chain carries TRBV10-1 and TRBJ2-2; TRBD2 agrees at 10 bases. The length of the CDR3 is 15 residues. V gave up 2 bases and J gave up 6 bases; unmatched junction bases: 3. Per germline, CDR1 WNHNN and CDR2 SYGVQD (reference sequence). The DNA for the CDR3 is TGCGCCAGCAGTGAGAGGCTAGCGGGAGCCGGGGAGCTGTTTTTT. As protein: CASSERLAGAGELFF.

About this clone: The junction departs from germline at one end; a sequencing error may be responsible. The CDR3 is CASSQDRDSSSEQYF. CDR3 nucleotides: TGCGCCAGCAGCCAAGATCGAGACAGTTCCTCCGAGCAGTACTTC. V gene TRBV4-1 combines with J gene TRBJ2-7; D possibly corresponds to TRBD1 (5 bases). Germline CDR1 and CDR2: MGHRA and YSYEKL. CDR3 length: 15 amino acids.

This rearrangement joins TRBV7-2 to TRBJ2-3, with 7 bases aligning to TRBD2. Germline V gene sequence: CDR1 SGHTA, CDR2 FQGNSA. The CDR3 totals 16 residues. With V trimmed by 1 base and J by 2 bases, 6 bases remained unmatched. CDR3 DNA: TGTGCCAGCAGCTTAGGTTTCGGGGGGACCACAGATACGCAGTATTTT. Protein: CASSLGFGGTTDTQYF.

This clone was seen a few times. V and J are TRBV11-2 and TRBJ1-2, with D hard to call. The length of the CDR3 is 15 residues. With 0 bases removed from V and 8 bases from J, the gap between germline ends came to 16 bases. Per the germline V gene, CDR1 is SGHAT and CDR2 is FQNNGV. DNA of the CDR3: TGTGCCAGCAGCTTAGAGGCGGCAGCTAGGAGGGGCTACACCTTC. It codes for CASSLEAAARRGYTF.

The gene calls are TRBV5-1 and TRBJ2-3; D may be TRBD2 (6 bases). This CDR3 has 15 residues. Germline CDR1 is SGHRS and CDR2 is YFSETQ. With 0 bases removed from V and 0 bases from J, the gap between germline ends came to 8 bases. The DNA of the CDR3 is TGCGCCAGCAGCTTGGATGGAGGGAGCACAGATACGCAGTATTTT. It codes for CASSLDGGSTDTQYF.

The chain employs TRBV5-1 and TRBJ2-3, with 9 bases matching TRBD2. V gave up 4 bases and J gave up 6 bases; unmatched junction bases: 9. Germline V CDR1 and CDR2: SGHRS, YFSETQ. This CDR3 region has 15 residues. CDR3 bases: TGCGCCAGCAGCCCCCTGTTAGCGGGAGAGGATACGCAGTATTTT. Translating it yields CASSPLLAGEDTQYF.

The rearrangement joins TRBV29-1 to TRBJ1-1; D not resolved. V was pared by 5 bases and J by 8 bases, with 12 bases between. The CDR3 has 11 amino acids. Germline assignment: CDR1 SQVTM and CDR2 ANQGSEA. In DNA, the CDR3 is TGCAGCGTTACAAAAGTGGGCGAAGCTTTCTTT. Residues: CSVTKVGEAFF.

The V call is TRBV6-6, the J call TRBJ1-2; TRBD1 is a possible D gene (6 bases). V was clipped by 8 bases and J by 6 bases, with 16 bases between them. CDR1 and CDR2 from the germline V gene are MNHNY and SVGAGI (reference sequence). The CDR3 has 13 amino acids. The DNA for the CDR3 is TGTGCCAGCGCGTCCGACAGGTACAATGGCTACACCTTC. Its translation is CASASDRYNGYTF.

V and J are TRBV19 and TRBJ1-1; TRBD1 aligns across 10 bases. V trimming: 6 bases; J trimming: 0 bases; junction bases outside the gene matches: 7. This CDR3 contains 16 residues. Per germline, CDR1 LNHDA and CDR2 SQIVND (reference sequence). The CDR3 sequence is CASRSGTGALNTEAFF. The CDR3 region has the DNA TGTGCCAGTAGGTCCGGGACAGGGGCCTTGAACACTGAAGCTTTCTTT.

The rearrangement links TRBV12-5 to TRBJ2-1, with 8 bases matching TRBD1. J was trimmed by 9 bases and V by 5 bases; bases with no gene match: 9. This CDR3 is 14 amino acids long. Germline V CDR1 and CDR2: LGHNT, FRNRAP. The CDR3 DNA is TGTGCTAGTGGTCTTTCCGCCACAGGGGGTGAGCAGTTCTTC. Protein: CASGLSATGGEQFF.

The genes are TRBV9 and TRBJ2-5; TRBD1 matches at 8 bases. The germline CDR1 and CDR2 sequences are SGDLS and YYNGEE. The CDR3 has 16 residues. Germline trimming cut 1 base from V and 4 bases from J; bases unmatched to any gene: 9. CDR3 DNA sequence: TGTGCCAGCAGCGTATCCCCGCCAGGGGGCCCAGAGACCCAGTACTTC. Amino acid sequence: CASSVSPPGGPETQYF.

This clone showed up just a few times. This chain links TRBV12-3 or TRBV12-4 with TRBJ1-2; the D gene is possibly TRBD1 (6 bases). V lost 2 bases to trimming and J lost 14 bases, with 18 bases between them. The CDR3 spans 13 residues. CDR3 bases: TGTGCCAGCAGTTTATACAGGGATAGTAGTAGGACCTTC. Encoded protein: CASSLYRDSSRTF.